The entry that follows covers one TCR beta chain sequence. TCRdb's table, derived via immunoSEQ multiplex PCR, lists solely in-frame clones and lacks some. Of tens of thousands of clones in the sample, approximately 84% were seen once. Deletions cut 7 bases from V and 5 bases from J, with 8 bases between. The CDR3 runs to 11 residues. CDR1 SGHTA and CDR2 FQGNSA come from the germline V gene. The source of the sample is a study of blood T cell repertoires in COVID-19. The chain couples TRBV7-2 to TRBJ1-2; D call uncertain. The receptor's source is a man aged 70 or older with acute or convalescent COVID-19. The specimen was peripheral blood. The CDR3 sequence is CASTPLYGYTF. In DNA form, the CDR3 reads TGTGCCAGCACCCCATTGTATGGCTACACCTTC.